These T cell receptor beta chains were read from a single sample in a study of blood T cell repertoires in COVID-19. Sequenced by immunoSEQ multiplex PCR; TCRdb stores in-frame clones only, minus some. The sample carries more than 300,000 clones, more than 75% recorded once. Sequencing was carried out using PBMCs or T cells enriched from blood (not recorded which). These receptors came from a man aged 30 to 39 who had recovered from COVID-19. The CDR3 runs from the conserved cysteine through the conserved F or W. A D gene is named only where the DNA matches it firmly. Where a row states a size, it is once, few, many or the class of an expanded clone; other rows omit it.

size	V	D	J	CDR3	DNA
.	TRBV5-1	TRBD2	TRBJ2-3	CASSLARTSGGASTDTQYF	TGCGCCAGCAGCTTGGCACGCACTAGCGGGGGGGCCAGCACAGATACGCAGTATTTT
.	TRBV3-1/TRBV3-2	.	TRBJ1-6	CASSQERGLYSPLHF	TGTGCCAGCAGCCAAGAAAGGGGTTTATATTCACCCCTCCACTTT
.	TRBV5-1	TRBD1	TRBJ2-6	CASSTTGQGSGANVLTF	TGCGCCAGCAGCACGACGGGACAGGGGTCCGGGGCCAACGTCCTGACTTTC
.	TRBV5-1	.	TRBJ2-5	CASSLGDYQETQYF	TGCGCCAGCAGCTTGGGGGACTACCAAGAGACCCAGTACTTC
.	TRBV7-2	.	TRBJ2-1	CASSQNSGSTYNEQFF	TGTGCCAGCAGCCAAAACTCGGGATCCACCTACAATGAGCAGTTCTTC
.	TRBV30	.	TRBJ1-1	CAWSVEGRNTEAFF	TGTGCCTGGAGTGTCGAGGGCCGGAACACTGAAGCTTTCTTT
once	TRBV7-8	.	TRBJ1-2	CASSLAGRSGYTF	TGTGCCAGCAGCTTAGCGGGCCGTAGTGGCTACACCTTC
.	TRBV28	.	TRBJ2-7	CASSLGRRVSFREQYF	TGTGCCAGCAGTTTAGGCCGGCGGGTCAGTTTTAGGGAGCAGTACTTC
.	TRBV4-1	TRBD1	TRBJ2-7	CASSRDRGQEQYF	TGCGCCAGCAGCCGGGACAGGGGGCAGGAGCAGTACTTC
.	TRBV3-1/TRBV3-2	.	TRBJ2-1	CASSQVAELLNEQFF	TGTGCCAGCAGCCAAGTAGCGGAACTTCTCAATGAGCAGTTCTTC
.	TRBV27	.	TRBJ2-5	CASSPTVSYPRETQYF	TGTGCCAGCAGTCCCACGGTTAGCTACCCCCGAGAGACCCAGTACTTC
.	TRBV5-1	TRBD1	TRBJ1-4	CASRTGSGQGNEKLFF	TGCGCCAGCAGGACTGGATCCGGACAGGGGAACGAAAAACTGTTTTTT
.	TRBV19	.	TRBJ1-1	CASSIQGGATEAFF	TGTGCCAGTAGTATACAGGGTGGGGCCACTGAAGCTTTCTTT
once	TRBV3-1/TRBV3-2	.	TRBJ1-4	CASSQDVRTGFATNEKLFF	TGTGCCAGCAGCCAAGATGTTCGCACAGGGTTTGCAACTAATGAAAAACTGTTTTTT
.	TRBV4-2	.	TRBJ1-1	CASSQEQANTEAFF	TGTGCCAGCAGCCAAGAACAGGCGAACACTGAAGCTTTCTTT
.	TRBV6-4	TRBD2	TRBJ2-1	CASSDLSLAGVSGEQFF	TGTGCCAGCAGTGACTTGAGCCTAGCGGGAGTCTCGGGTGAGCAGTTCTTC
.	TRBV15	.	TRBJ2-1	CATSRTSGELKQFF	TGTGCCACCAGCAGGACCTCTGGAGAACTAAAGCAGTTCTTC
.	TRBV28	.	TRBJ2-5	CASTKQGREETQYF	TGTGCCAGCACCAAACAGGGAAGGGAAGAGACCCAGTACTTC
.	TRBV7-8	TRBD2	TRBJ2-7	CASSLGLGTSGRSSEQYF	TGTGCCAGCAGCTTAGGTCTGGGGACTAGCGGGAGATCATCCGAGCAGTACTTC
.	TRBV3-1/TRBV3-2	TRBD1	TRBJ2-7	CASSQEGRTGGDEQYF	TGTGCCAGCAGCCAAGAAGGAAGGACAGGGGGCGACGAGCAGTACTTC
once	TRBV18	.	TRBJ2-7	CASSPGVFDEQYF	TGTGCCAGCTCCCCGGGGGTTTTCGACGAGCAGTACTTC
.	TRBV2	TRBD2	TRBJ2-7	CASSALAGATEQYF	TGTGCCAGCAGTGCACTAGCGGGAGCAACCGAGCAGTACTTC
.	TRBV5-8	.	TRBJ1-1	CASSLGVGEGTEAFF	TGTGCCAGCAGCTTGGGGGTAGGTGAGGGCACTGAAGCTTTCTTT
.	TRBV5-1	TRBD2	TRBJ2-3	CASSPTTSGGLTDTQYF	TGCGCCAGCAGCCCGACGACTAGCGGGGGCCTCACAGATACGCAGTATTTT
few	TRBV11-2	TRBD1	TRBJ1-1	CASSSRDRVNTEAFF	TGTGCCAGCAGCTCCAGGGACAGGGTTAACACTGAAGCTTTCTTT
.	TRBV27	.	TRBJ1-6	CASSLSGGGNSPLHF	TGTGCCAGCAGTTTATCGGGGGGTGGCAATTCACCCCTCCACTTT
.	TRBV24-1	TRBD1	TRBJ1-1	CATSADRGTEAFF	TGTGCCACCAGTGCAGACAGGGGGACTGAAGCTTTCTTT
.	TRBV11-3	.	TRBJ1-3	CASSPLTGMGNTIYF	TGTGCCAGCAGCCCTCTTACAGGGATGGGAAACACCATATATTTT
.	TRBV13	TRBD1	TRBJ2-6	CASSPRDRGAPSGANVLTF	TGTGCCAGCAGCCCTCGGGACAGGGGCGCCCCCTCTGGGGCCAACGTCCTGACTTTC
.	TRBV18	TRBD1	TRBJ2-2	CASSRDRGLNTGELFF	TGTGCCAGCTCACGGGACAGGGGCCTAAACACCGGGGAGCTGTTTTTT
.	TRBV24-1	TRBD1	TRBJ1-4	CATSDPGTAKLFF	TGTGCCACCAGTGATCCGGGGACAGCTAAACTGTTTTTT